What follows describes a single T cell receptor (beta chain). The repertoire was sequenced with immunoSEQ multiplex PCR; TCRdb's copy has only in-frame clones and lacks some. In the table there are 250,000 to 300,000 clones, roughly nine tenths of which are singletons. Participants reported their clinical history, and cohort assignment relied on those reports. The data are from a study of blood T cell repertoires in COVID-19. The receptor's source is a woman aged 55 to 70 who had recovered from COVID-19. The sequenced sample was PBMCs or T cells enriched from blood (not recorded which).

In nucleotides, the CDR3 is TGTGCCAGCAGCGTAGGACAGGGAGCTAATTCACCCCTCCACTTT. Amino acid sequence: CASSVGQGANSPLHF. The chain links TRBV9 to TRBJ1-6; 7 nucleotides align to TRBD1. The CDR3 consists of 15 residues. Germline CDR1 is SGDLS and CDR2 is YYNGEE. The V gene end was trimmed by 0 bases and the J gene end by 6 bases; junction bases not matched to a gene: 3.